This TCR beta chain is drawn from a study of neoadjuvant nivolumab and ipilimumab in lung cancer. Notes on this clone: The antigen remains unidentified.

TCRdb keeps only in-frame clones here, not all; method: immunoSEQ multiplex PCR. The data show fewer than 15,000 clones, approximately 95% seen once. Trimming stripped 4 bases from V and 0 bases from J, with 20 bases between. Germline loops: CDR1 SGHDT, CDR2 YYEEEE. The CDR3 is made up of 18 amino acids. Study-wide points: Higher pretherapy blood TCR richness went with higher resected-tumor richness.

The sequence was collected from an adult with non-small cell lung cancer. The sample consisted of peripheral blood, taken after neoadjuvant nivolumab, alone or with ipilimumab, at or shortly before surgery. V is TRBV5-6 and J is TRBJ1-3; the D is unclear. Here the CDR3 reads CASSLYRSTADSGNTIYF. The CDR3 nucleotides read TGTGCCAGCAGCCTGTACCGAAGCACAGCCGACTCTGGAAACACCATATATTTT.